This T cell receptor beta chain was retrieved from a study of cytomegalovirus exposure and HLA in healthy donors. Study summary: In a later analysis, the 90 to 150 validation repertoires were reported to have used the same platform as the 650 to 800 first-cohort repertoires.

Turning to this clone: Its antigen is as yet unknown.

Study observations and caveats: Subsequent analysis of the 120 or so validation repertoires found a tendency for first-cohort TCR clusters to co-occur. Most TCR sequences were uncommon, yet certain public TCRs appeared in many donors. In vitro experiments confirmed that a few CMV-associated chains were specific for CMV antigens.

Method: immunoSEQ multiplex PCR; TCRdb's copy keeps in-frame clones and lacks some. The sample records about 63,000 clones, 70% to 90% being singletons. Trimming took 0 bases from V and 5 from J, leaving 5 bases between them. CDR1 is KGHSH, CDR2 LQKENI, per germline. The CDR3 sequence is 13 residues long. V gene TRBV18 combines with J gene TRBJ2-1, with no clear D. The clonotype comes from a woman under 30 in good health and CMV-seronegative. The sequenced material came from PBMCs. The CDR3 DNA sequence: TGTGCCAGCTCACCACCCCAGGACAATGAGCAGTTCTTC. It yields the protein CASSPPQDNEQFF.